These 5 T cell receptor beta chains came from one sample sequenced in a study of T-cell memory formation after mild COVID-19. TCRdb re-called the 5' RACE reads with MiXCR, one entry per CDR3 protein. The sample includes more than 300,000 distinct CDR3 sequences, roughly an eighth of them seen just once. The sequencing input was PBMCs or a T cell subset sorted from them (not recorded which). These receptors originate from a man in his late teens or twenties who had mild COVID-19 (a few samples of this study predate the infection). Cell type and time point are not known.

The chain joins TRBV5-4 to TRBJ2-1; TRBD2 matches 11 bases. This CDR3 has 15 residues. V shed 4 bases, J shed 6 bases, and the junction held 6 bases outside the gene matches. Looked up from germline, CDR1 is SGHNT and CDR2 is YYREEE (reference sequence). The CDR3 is CASSITSGGANEQFF. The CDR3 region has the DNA TGTGCCAGCAGCATCACTAGCGGGGGTGCCAATGAGCAGTTCTTC.

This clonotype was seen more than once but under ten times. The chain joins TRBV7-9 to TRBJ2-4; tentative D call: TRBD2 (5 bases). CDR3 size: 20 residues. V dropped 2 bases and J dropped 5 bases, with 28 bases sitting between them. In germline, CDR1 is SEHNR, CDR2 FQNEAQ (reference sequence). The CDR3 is CASSLFTLRERPRIENIQYF. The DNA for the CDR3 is TGTGCCAGCAGCTTATTCACTCTCCGGGAACGTCCCCGAATAGAAAACATTCAGTACTTC.

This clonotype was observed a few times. CDR3 coding DNA: TGCGCCAGCTCCGTAGGGACAGGGGAGGTCGAGCAGTACTTC. It yields the protein CASSVGTGEVEQYF. The chain couples TRBV5-1 to TRBJ2-7; 10 bases match TRBD1. The CDR3 runs to 14 residues. Germline V gives CDR1 SGHRS, CDR2 YFSETQ. Unmatched junction bases numbered 10, after V lost 7 bases and J lost 6 bases. Filled out from reference TRBV5-1 and TRBJ2-7, the complete variable domain reads KAGVTQTPRYLIKTRGQQVTLSCSPISGHRSVSWYQQTPGQGLQFLFEYFSETQRNKGNFPGRFSGRQFSNSRSEMNVSTLELGDSALYLCASSVGTGEVEQYFGPGTRLTVT.

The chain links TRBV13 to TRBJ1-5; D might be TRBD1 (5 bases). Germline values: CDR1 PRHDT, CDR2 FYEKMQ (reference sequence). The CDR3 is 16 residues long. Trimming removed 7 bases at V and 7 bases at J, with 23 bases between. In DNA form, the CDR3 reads TGTGCCAGCATCCCAGGAAAGGGGCAGGTCGGGCAGCCCCAGCATTTT. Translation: CASIPGKGQVGQPQHF.

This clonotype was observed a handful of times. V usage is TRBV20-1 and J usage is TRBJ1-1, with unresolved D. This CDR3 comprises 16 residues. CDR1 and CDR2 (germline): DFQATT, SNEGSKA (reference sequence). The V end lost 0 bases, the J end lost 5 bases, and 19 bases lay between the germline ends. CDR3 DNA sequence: TGCAGTGCTAGAGATCTTCGCCGGGCACCGCAGACTGAAGCTTTCTTT. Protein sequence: CSARDLRRAPQTEAFF.